This passage covers 2 T cell receptor beta chains from one sample sequenced in a study of cytomegalovirus exposure and HLA in healthy donors. The PCR had 60 Vbeta and 13 Jbeta primers. Profiled with immunoSEQ multiplex PCR; TCRdb holds only in-frame clones, not every one. Recorded here are about 210,000 clones; the top ten clones represent more than 0.75%. Sample: PBMCs. Receptor source: a woman aged 25 to 39 in good health and CMV-seropositive.

The V call is TRBV2, the J call TRBJ1-5, with 7 positions matching TRBD1. Germline CDR1 SNHLY, CDR2 FYNNEI. Trimming at V came to 7 bases and at J to 2 bases, leaving 11 bases not matched to a gene. This CDR3 region has 16 residues. CDR3 nucleotides: TGTGCCAGCACGACAGGGCCGTTGAGGGGCAATCAGCCCCAGCATTTT. Protein product: CASTTGPLRGNQPQHF.

The chain couples TRBV2 to TRBJ2-5, with a possible D match to TRBD1 (5 bases). This CDR3 spans 12 amino acids. V lost 4 bases and J lost 2, with 5 bases in between. CDR1 SNHLY and CDR2 FYNNEI come from the germline V gene. CDR3 sequence reads: CASSAGQETQYF. The CDR3 DNA sequence: TGTGCCAGCAGTGCAGGGCAAGAGACCCAGTACTTC.